This T cell receptor beta chain was recovered during a study of T cell responses to AZD1222 COVID-19 vaccine. The study, taken as a whole, reports: Repertoires were sampled only after the peak T cell response. Unmutated regions of variants are reportedly targeted by nearly half of spike-specific TCRs.

Note on this clone: Its target is unknown.

Germline V gene data show CDR1 as LGHNA and CDR2 as YSLEER. The CDR3 is 11 residues long. Trimming pared 0 bases from V and 13 bases from J, leaving 6 bases between. Repertoires were generated with immunoSEQ multiplex PCR, while TCRdb's copy carries only in-frame clones and drops some. This table has about 130,000 clones, around 94% appearing once. The receptor was isolated from an adult in good health. The rearrangement uses TRBV4-3 and TRBJ1-4; D is unresolved. Sample: peripheral blood, taken on day 0 of AZD1222 vaccination. The CDR3 region is CASSQDTRLFF. The DNA for the CDR3 is TGCGCCAGCAGCCAAGATACCCGACTGTTTTTT.